A single sample gave rise to the 29 T cell receptor beta chains below, sequenced in a study of T cells expressing NK-cell markers. TCRdb reprocessed the 5' RACE reads and keeps a single row for each CDR3 protein, giving no DNA. The sample has 500,000 to 700,000 distinct CDR3 sequences. Sequenced: blood T cells: a sorted CD56 or NKG2C T cell subset, CD4+ or CD8+ T cells, or bulk PBMC T cells (not recorded which). Every receptor here comes from a man aged 18 to 29 in good health.

CDR3 loop: CASSQAGGKDYNEQFF. The chain links TRBV3-1 to TRBJ2-1; TCRdb outputs TRBD1, but without DNA this stays unchecked. The CDR3 runs to 16 residues. Germline CDR1 and CDR2: LGHDT and YNNKEL (reference sequence).

The chain couples TRBV6-2 or TRBV6-3 to TRBJ2-1; there is no DNA to check the TCRdb D call of TRBD2. Germline loops: CDR1 MNHEY, CDR2 SVGEGT. The CDR3 contains 16 residues. The CDR3 protein is CASSFSARGFYNEQFF.

The CDR3 protein is CASSRGQGALGEQFF. The chain is built from TRBV25-1 and TRBJ2-1; the D call from TCRdb, TRBD1, cannot be confirmed without DNA. The germline V gene encodes CDR1 MGHDK and CDR2 SYGVNS. CDR3 length equals 15 residues.

The chain is built from TRBV7-2 and TRBJ1-4. Germline lookup yields CDR1 SGHTA and CDR2 FQGNSA. The CDR3 is 15 amino acids. The CDR3 protein is CASSRRGDFNEKLFF.

The chain recombines TRBV9 with TRBJ1-5; TCRdb gives TRBD1 as the D gene, but with no DNA this cannot be confirmed. The CDR3 is made up of 15 amino acids. Germline loops: CDR1 SGDLS, CDR2 YYNGEE. The CDR3 loop reads CASSRQGERNQPQHF.

This sequence joins TRBV19 and TRBJ1-2; the D call from TCRdb, TRBD1, cannot be confirmed without DNA. Germline V gene lookup returns CDR1 LNHDA and CDR2 SQIVND (reference sequence). This CDR3 spans 15 amino acids. The CDR3 is CASTSGRGLVDGYTF.

The chain is built from TRBV5-4 and TRBJ2-3. The CDR3 has 15 amino acids. Germline-derived CDR1 and CDR2 are SGHNT and YYREEE (reference sequence). This CDR3 reads CASSLSGFLADTQYF.

The V call is TRBV12-3 or TRBV12-4, the J call TRBJ2-3; no DNA is available, so the TRBD2 call from TCRdb remains unchecked. CDR3 length: 18 amino acids. The CDR3 loop reads CASSLRGRPVGGTDTQYF.

This chain uses TRBV29-1 with TRBJ1-2. The germline V gene encodes CDR1 SQVTM and CDR2 ANQGSEA. This CDR3 contains 12 residues. The CDR3 here is CSVDGKNYGYTF. The full variable domain, its missing parts supplied by reference TRBV29-1 and TRBJ1-2, is SAVISQKPSRDICQRGTSLTIQCQVDSQVTMMFWYRQQPGQSLTLIATANQGSEATYESGFVIDKFPISRPNLTFSTLTVSNMSPEDSSIYLCSVDGKNYGYTFGSGTRLTVV.

V gene TRBV20-1 combines with J gene TRBJ1-5; TCRdb outputs TRBD1, but without DNA this stays unchecked. The CDR3 consists of 14 residues. The germline V gene has CDR1 DFQATT and CDR2 SNEGSKA (reference sequence). The CDR3 loop reads CSARYGQGNQPQHF.

The rearrangement joins TRBV20-1 to TRBJ1-5. This CDR3 region has 15 residues. Germline CDR1 is DFQATT and CDR2 is SNEGSKA (reference sequence). The CDR3 sequence: CSARVEGGINQPQHF.

The CDR3: CATSEGGNEAFF. This rearrangement joins TRBV24-1 to TRBJ1-1; TCRdb calls TRBD1, which cannot be checked without DNA. Germline lookup yields CDR1 KGHDR and CDR2 SFDVKD. The CDR3 length is 12 residues.

The V gene is TRBV20-1, the J gene TRBJ2-7; TCRdb's D gene call, TRBD2, goes unchecked for lack of DNA. The CDR3 is 16 residues long. Looked up from germline, CDR1 is DFQATT and CDR2 is SNEGSKA (reference sequence). CDR3 region: CSARDVARELVYEQYF.

V is TRBV27 and J is TRBJ2-7; the D gene TCRdb calls, TRBD2, cannot be checked with no DNA. Germline CDR1 is MNHEY and CDR2 is SMNVEV (reference sequence). This CDR3 contains 14 residues. CDR3 amino acids: CAIMSSGTRGEQYF.

The rearrangement links TRBV7-2 to TRBJ2-2; TCRdb names TRBD1, which stays unverified in the absence of DNA. The CDR3 covers 15 residues. In germline, CDR1 is SGHTA, CDR2 FQGNSA. The CDR3 here is CASSLGGGPTGELFF.

The chain couples TRBV5-5 to TRBJ1-5; no DNA is available, so the TRBD1 call from TCRdb remains unchecked. The germline V gene encodes CDR1 SGHKS and CDR2 YYEKEE (reference sequence). There are 14 residues in the CDR3. This CDR3 is CASSLEGTNQPQHF.

V gene TRBV2 combines with J gene TRBJ2-1; TCRdb's D call of TRBD2 is untestable without DNA. Germline V gene lookup returns CDR1 SNHLY and CDR2 FYNNEI. This CDR3 is built from 14 residues. The CDR3 is CASSGTSSHNEQFF. The whole variable domain, remainder taken from reference TRBV2 and TRBJ2-1, is EPEVTQTPSHQVTQMGQEVILRCVPISNHLYFYWYRQILGQKVEFLVSFYNNEISEKSEIFDDQFSVERPDGSNFTLKIRSTKLEDSAMYFCASSGTSSHNEQFFGPGTRLTVL.

This chain joins TRBV29-1 and TRBJ2-7; the D call from TCRdb, TRBD2, cannot be confirmed without DNA. The CDR3 consists of 13 residues. The germline V gene has CDR1 SQVTM and CDR2 ANQGSEA. CDR3 region: CSYTRPLADEQYF.

This rearrangement joins TRBV6-5 to TRBJ1-3; TCRdb calls TRBD1, which cannot be checked without DNA. CDR1 MNHEY and CDR2 SVGAGI come from the germline V gene. The CDR3 has 16 amino acids. The chain's CDR3 is CASSSIQALSGNTIYF.

The J gene is TRBJ2-1, the V gene TRBV4-3; TCRdb outputs TRBD2, but without DNA this stays unchecked. This CDR3 region has 19 residues. Germline V gene sequence: CDR1 LGHNA, CDR2 YSLEER. CDR3 sequence reads: CASSQDRGRGTSGGNEQFF.

The chain recombines TRBV27 with TRBJ2-1; with no DNA, the TCRdb D assignment of TRBD2 cannot be verified. Germline V gene sequence: CDR1 MNHEY, CDR2 SMNVEV (reference sequence). The CDR3 spans 16 residues. The CDR3 reads CASSILGLAGSNEQFF.

The rearrangement links TRBV9 to TRBJ2-1; TCRdb indicates TRBD1, and absent DNA this call remains unverified. The CDR3 is 19 amino acids. The germline V gene encodes CDR1 SGDLS and CDR2 YYNGEE. This CDR3 is CASSARKTGGLSSYNEQFF.

This chain links TRBV27 with TRBJ2-3. The CDR3 length is 11 residues. Germline V CDR1 and CDR2: MNHEY, SMNVEV (reference sequence). The CDR3 spells CAAVAADTQYF.

This rearrangement joins TRBV7-2 to TRBJ2-1. This CDR3 contains 15 residues. The germline V gene has CDR1 SGHTA and CDR2 FQGNSA. CDR3 residues: CASSLSDRSYNEQFF.

V gene TRBV9 combines with J gene TRBJ2-7; checking the TCRdb D call of TRBD1 is not possible without DNA. The length of the CDR3 is 12 residues. Per the germline V gene, CDR1 is SGDLS and CDR2 is YYNGEE. The chain's CDR3 is CASSVMGDEQYF.

The V gene is TRBV2, the J gene TRBJ1-3; there is no DNA to check the TCRdb D call of TRBD1. Germline V CDR1 and CDR2: SNHLY, FYNNEI. The CDR3 covers 16 residues. The CDR3: CASSREGETSGNTIYF. The full variable domain, its missing parts supplied by reference TRBV2 and TRBJ1-3, is EPEVTQTPSHQVTQMGQEVILRCVPISNHLYFYWYRQILGQKVEFLVSFYNNEISEKSEIFDDQFSVERPDGSNFTLKIRSTKLEDSAMYFCASSREGETSGNTIYFGEGSWLTVV.

The chain carries TRBV10-3 and TRBJ2-4; TCRdb lists TRBD2, though no DNA is available to test this call. The germline CDR1 and CDR2 sequences are ENHRY and SYGVKD. This CDR3 spans 18 amino acids. CDR3 loop: CATLAGAGNGIAKNIQYF.

CDR3 sequence reads: CASSDPDFYNEQFF. The rearrangement joins TRBV25-1 to TRBJ2-1; without DNA, the TCRdb call of TRBD1 cannot be checked. This CDR3 has 14 amino acids. In germline, CDR1 is MGHDK, CDR2 SYGVNS.

The chain carries TRBV6-1 and TRBJ2-1; the TCRdb call, TRBD1, lacks DNA for checking. The CDR3 totals 15 residues. Germline lookup yields CDR1 MNHNS and CDR2 SASEGT. The CDR3 sequence: CASSDGRTSYNEQFF.